What follows are 9 T cell receptor beta chains derived from one specimen sequenced in a study of graft-versus-host responses after intestinal transplantation. These receptors are not linked to any known antigen. Sequencing used immunoSEQ multiplex PCR; TCRdb keeps in-frame clones, though not all of them. The table records under 150,000 clones, approximately 95% of them present only once. Sequencing was performed on unstimulated CD8+ T cells sorted from spleen or lymph node cells, taken before intestinal transplant. The source is a human donor who received an intestinal transplant.

This chain uses TRBV7-9 with TRBJ2-7; D not certain. V was pared by 6 bases and J by 3 bases, with 6 bases between. The CDR3 totals 11 residues. Germline CDR1 is SEHNR and CDR2 is FQNEAQ (reference sequence). CDR3 region: CASRSLYEQYF. The CDR3 bases are TGTGCCAGCAGATCGCTCTACGAGCAGTACTTC.

The chain uses TRBV14 and TRBJ1-4, with TRBD1 matching over 11 bases. Trimming at V came to 2 bases and at J to 8 bases, leaving 1 base not matched to a gene. Germline values: CDR1 SGHDN, CDR2 FVKESK. The CDR3 is 14 residues long. As DNA, the CDR3 is TGTGCCAGCAGCCAACGGGACAGGGGGGAAAAACTGTTTTTT. Its translation: CASSQRDRGEKLFF.

Here the CDR3 reads CASRTGLYYNEQFF. The CDR3 DNA reads as TGTGCCAGCAGAACCGGATTATACTACAATGAGCAGTTCTTC. The chain links TRBV27 to TRBJ2-1, with D unclear. V lost 6 bases and J 3 bases, leaving 12 bases between the germline ends. Looked up from germline, CDR1 is MNHEY and CDR2 is SMNVEV (reference sequence). The CDR3 covers 14 residues.

The J gene is TRBJ2-1, the V gene TRBV6-6; D uncertain. From germline, CDR1 is MNHNY and CDR2 SVGAGI (reference sequence). The CDR3 contains 14 residues. With 6 bases removed from V and 0 bases from J, the gap between germline ends came to 9 bases. CDR3 loop: CASSLTDSYNEQFF. In DNA, the CDR3 is TGTGCCAGCAGCCTGACTGACTCCTACAATGAGCAGTTCTTC.

The chain combines TRBV28 with TRBJ2-5; D not resolved. The J call may be wrong; the DNA end is better matched by TRBJ2-7. Germline V gives CDR1 MDHEN, CDR2 SYDVKM. This CDR3 has 16 residues. Here the CDR3 reads CASSLIPETPRYEQYF. CDR3 nucleotide sequence: TGTGCCAGCAGTTTAATACCAGAGACACCCCGCTACGAGCAGTACTTC.

The chain links TRBV21-1 to TRBJ2-4; the listed D gene, TRBD2, was not tested against the DNA. TRBV21-1 represents a pseudogene. The CDR3 has 18 residues. CDR3 nucleotides: TGTGCCAGCAGCGGCGGGAGGGGAGGGGGCAGAGCCAAAAACATTCAGTACTTC. Its protein is CASSGGRGGGRAKNIQYF.

DNA of the CDR3: TGTGCCAGCAGTTTATGGAACAATGAGCAGTTCTTC. As protein: CASSLWNNEQFF. The chain uses TRBV28 and TRBJ2-1, with D unclear. The CDR3 consists of 12 residues. V lost 0 bases and J lost 5, with 2 bases in between. Germline V CDR1 and CDR2: MDHEN, SYDVKM.

The rearrangement joins TRBV28 to TRBJ2-6, with a weak D call TRBD1 (5 bases). The CDR3 contains 15 residues. V was cut by 7 bases and J by 0 bases, with 10 bases left in between. The germline CDR1 and CDR2 sequences are MDHEN and SYDVKM. This CDR3 reads CASTWGTSGANVLTF. The CDR3 DNA reads TGTGCCAGCACCTGGGGCACCTCTGGGGCCAACGTCCTGACTTTC.

This rearrangement joins TRBV15 to TRBJ2-3; 7 bases are shared with TRBD2. CDR3 length equals 16 residues. Germline V gives CDR1 LNHNV, CDR2 YYDKDF (reference sequence). V lost 4 bases, J lost 4 bases, and 11 bases stayed unmatched. CDR3 in DNA: TGTGCCACCAGCAAATGGGGAGGCGGGAGATCAGATACGCAGTATTTT. Amino acid sequence: CATSKWGGGRSDTQYF.